This is a list of T cell receptor beta chains from one sample in a study of CD4 T cells in relation to SARS-CoV-2 and coronaviruses. Their antigens remain unidentified. Measured with immunoSEQ multiplex PCR; TCRdb has only the in-frame clones, and not every one. Found here are about 20,000 clones, about 66% of them singletons; the top ten hold approximately 10%. The specimen was CD4+ T cells from PBMCs, cultured in vitro. These receptors were taken from a human donor in good health. The CDR3 runs from the conserved cysteine through the conserved F or W. D genes are given only for firm matches. Clone size is stated in some rows and not others, as once, few, many or a class when expanded.

D: TRBD1; V: TRBV7-8; length: 15; J: TRBJ2-1; size: -; CDR3: CASNVGQGAPREQFF; DNA: TGTGCCAGCAATGTGGGACAGGGGGCCCCTAGGGAGCAGTTCTTC
D: -; V: TRBV19; length: 13; J: TRBJ1-2; size: few; CDR3: CASSPAPDYGYTF; DNA: TGTGCCAGTAGCCCAGCCCCGGATTATGGCTACACCTTC
D: TRBD2; V: TRBV6-5; length: 15; J: TRBJ2-2; size: few; CDR3: CASSYLAVNTGELFF; DNA: TGTGCCAGCAGTTATCTAGCGGTGAACACCGGGGAGCTGTTTTTT
D: -; V: TRBV6-5; length: 13; J: TRBJ1-6; size: -; CDR3: CASKVQTNSPLHF; DNA: TGTGCCAGCAAGGTGCAGACAAATTCACCCCTCCACTTT
D: TRBD2; V: TRBV28; length: 12; J: TRBJ2-5; size: -; CDR3: CASSLRSSGENF; DNA: TGTGCCAGCAGTTTACGATCTAGCGGGGAGAACTTC
D: TRBD1; V: TRBV6-2/TRBV6-3; length: 15; J: TRBJ2-7; size: -; CDR3: CASSYVTTGGSGQYF; DNA: TGTGCCAGCAGTTACGTTACGACAGGGGGCTCGGGGCAGTACTTC
D: -; V: TRBV5-1; length: 15; J: TRBJ1-2; size: -; CDR3: CASSSGHGGDYGYTF; DNA: TGCGCCAGCAGCTCCGGACACGGAGGGGACTATGGCTACACCTTC
D: TRBD1; V: TRBV5-6; length: 14; J: TRBJ2-7; size: -; CDR3: CASSPGQGRHEQYF; DNA: TGTGCCAGCAGCCCTGGACAGGGTAGGCACGAGCAGTACTTC
D: -; V: TRBV3-1/TRBV3-2; length: 14; J: TRBJ1-5; size: -; CDR3: CASSQDPNNQPQHF; DNA: TGTGCCAGCAGCCAAGATCCAAACAATCAGCCCCAGCATTTT
D: -; V: TRBV4-3; length: 13; J: TRBJ1-5; size: -; CDR3: CASSQGPYQPQHF; DNA: TGCGCCAGCAGCCAAGGGCCTTATCAGCCCCAGCATTTT
D: TRBD1; V: TRBV5-1; length: 17; J: TRBJ2-5; size: -; CDR3: CASSVHRGRDLQETQYF; DNA: TGCGCCAGCAGCGTACACAGGGGTAGGGACCTCCAAGAGACCCAGTACTTC
D: -; V: TRBV18; length: 14; J: TRBJ1-4; size: -; CDR3: CASSPPGAGEKLFF; DNA: TGTGCCAGCTCACCACCGGGGGCTGGAGAAAAACTGTTTTTT
D: -; V: TRBV19; length: 15; J: TRBJ1-1; size: -; CDR3: CASSNSWVMNTEAFF; DNA: TGTGCCAGTAGTAATTCTTGGGTCATGAACACTGAAGCTTTCTTT
D: -; V: TRBV10-3; length: 13; J: TRBJ2-7; size: few; CDR3: CAISERRPHEQYF; DNA: TGTGCCATCAGTGAACGTAGGCCCCACGAGCAGTACTTC
D: TRBD2; V: TRBV2; length: 16; J: TRBJ2-2; size: -; CDR3: CASSGRTSGNTGELFF; DNA: TGTGCCAGCAGTGGACGGACTAGCGGGAACACCGGGGAGCTGTTTTTT
D: -; V: TRBV5-1; length: 18; J: TRBJ1-3; size: -; CDR3: CASSLGGDTFNSGNTIYF; DNA: TGCGCCAGCAGCTTGGGTGGGGATACTTTTAACTCTGGAAACACCATATATTTT
D: TRBD1; V: TRBV29-1; length: 14; J: TRBJ2-1; size: -; CDR3: CSVGLTGPYNEQFF; DNA: TGCAGCGTTGGGTTGACAGGGCCCTACAATGAGCAGTTCTTC
D: -; V: TRBV7-9; length: 13; J: TRBJ1-1; size: -; CDR3: CASSYTSQDDSFF; DNA: TGTGCCAGCAGCTACACGTCCCAGGACGACTCTTTCTTT
D: TRBD2; V: TRBV5-1; length: 15; J: TRBJ2-1; size: few; CDR3: CASSLAGSGGVEQFF; DNA: TGCGCCAGCAGCTTGGCCGGCAGCGGGGGGGTTGAGCAGTTCTTC
D: TRBD1; V: TRBV7-9; length: 16; J: TRBJ1-2; size: once; CDR3: CASSPSRTGALGGYTF; DNA: TGTGCCAGCAGCCCCTCTCGTACAGGGGCCTTAGGTGGCTACACCTTC
D: -; V: TRBV15; length: 14; J: TRBJ1-6; size: few; CDR3: CATSREQYNSPLHF; DNA: TGTGCCACCAGCAGAGAACAGTATAATTCACCCCTCCACTTT
D: TRBD2; V: TRBV7-9; length: 16; J: TRBJ2-5; size: -; CDR3: CASSPARGGAGETQYF; DNA: TGTGCCAGCAGCCCAGCCCGGGGGGGGGCGGGAGAGACCCAGTACTTC
D: TRBD2; V: TRBV5-1; length: 15; J: TRBJ2-7; size: once; CDR3: CASSLIGTSVYEQYF; DNA: TGCGCCAGCAGCTTGATCGGGACTAGCGTTTACGAGCAGTACTTC
D: -; V: TRBV5-1; length: 14; J: TRBJ2-7; size: -; CDR3: CASSPGQTSYEQYF; DNA: TGCGCCAGCAGCCCTGGACAGACCTCCTACGAGCAGTACTTC
D: TRBD2; V: TRBV11-2; length: 13; J: TRBJ2-4; size: -; CDR3: CASSLAGGTIQYF; DNA: TGTGCCAGCAGCTTGGCGGGGGGCACCATTCAGTACTTC